The rows below give T cell receptor beta chains drawn from one sample of a study of T cells in Graves' hyperthyroidism and ophthalmopathy. Via MiXCR, TCRdb re-called the multiplex PCR reads, giving one row per CDR3 protein. The sample lists roughly 570,000 distinct CDR3 sequences, approximately 44% occurring once. The sample comprised peripheral blood or thyroid tissue (not recorded which). The receptors derive from a woman between 18 and 29 years old with Graves' hyperthyroidism. Each CDR3 is given with its conserved first and last residue.

V gene	J gene	CDR3 protein
TRBV19	TRBJ1-1	CASNPRWRDGWVTEAFF
TRBV6-1	TRBJ1-3	CATRTGTDSGNTIYF
TRBV7-9	TRBJ2-3	CASSEIAGGPTDTQYF
TRBV12-3/TRBV12-4	TRBJ1-2	CASSSDSWGADGYTF
TRBV7-9	TRBJ1-2	CASSLDREGGYTF
TRBV24-1	TRBJ2-5	CATSDLGQTQYF
TRBV10-3	TRBJ1-1	CATYGGVSNEAFF
TRBV10-3	TRBJ1-2	CAISVGGSGYAF
TRBV7-2	TRBJ2-7	CASSLAAGDEQYF
TRBV5-1	TRBJ2-6	CASSLDTSGANVLTF
TRBV7-2	TRBJ1-2	CASSQQPGTGPNYGYTF
TRBV7-2	TRBJ2-7	CASSLWSIRHLGAYEQYF
TRBV15	TRBJ1-1	CATSTGGANTEAFF
TRBV24-1	TRBJ1-5	CATSGGRDSNQPQHF
TRBV7-9	TRBJ1-1	CASIPQNMNTEAFF
TRBV7-9	TRBJ2-5	CASSSIRDRVLETQYF
TRBV2	TRBJ2-2	CASRMGAGELFF
TRBV7-3	TRBJ2-2	CASSPGIRAGELFF
TRBV7-2	TRBJ1-1	CASKRRNRGGGEAFF
TRBV18	TRBJ2-7	CASSPGTSSNEQYF
TRBV7-3	TRBJ2-2	CASSLDAGANTGELFF
TRBV10-1	TRBJ2-1	CASTPGYSYNEQFF
TRBV10-3	TRBJ2-7	CAISESTGGGHEQYF
TRBV12-3/TRBV12-4	TRBJ1-4	CASSRVREKLFF
TRBV5-8	TRBJ2-2	CASSLEPSGSRTGELFF
TRBV24-1	TRBJ1-1	CATSDFRNTEAFF
TRBV6-1	TRBJ2-7	CASSETGYSYEQYF
TRBV24-1	TRBJ2-5	CATSDLPGRETQYF
TRBV7-2	TRBJ1-3	CASSLGQGYGYTIYF
TRBV12-3/TRBV12-4	TRBJ2-7	CASSVDRATYEQYF
TRBV29-1	TRBJ1-1	CSVADSGRNTEAFF
TRBV4-1	TRBJ2-7	CASSQESRVSYEQYF
TRBV12-5	TRBJ1-1	CASGFRTGNMNTEAFF
TRBV15	TRBJ2-7	CATSRDIGQGFSEQYF
TRBV7-9	TRBJ1-5	CASSLGGGNSNQPQHF
TRBV12-3/TRBV12-4	TRBJ2-7	CASSYAGQAAEQYF
TRBV15	TRBJ2-2	CATSRKGSTGELFF
TRBV29-1	TRBJ2-6	CSANSGANVLTF
TRBV5-5	TRBJ2-7	CASSHVQGADEQHF
TRBV7-8	TRBJ2-5	CASSFRDEETQYF
TRBV7-6	TRBJ2-3	CASSLALSGSPDTQYF
TRBV4-1	TRBJ2-7	CASSQEGQGAGEQYF
TRBV10-2	TRBJ2-5	CASSEAAGVRQETQYF
TRBV29-1	TRBJ2-5	CSVGPGQPTRAQYF
TRBV10-1	TRBJ2-1	CASSEGFGRGQGGNEQFF
TRBV24-1	TRBJ2-5	CATSDPTGTGGETQYF
TRBV20-1	TRBJ2-5	CSARDLREGPETQYF
TRBV6-6	TRBJ1-5	CASSYVREFHQPQHF
TRBV12-5	TRBJ2-7	CASRDRVPEQYF
TRBV10-3	TRBJ1-2	CAIRLTLGHSNYGYTF
TRBV7-8	NA	CASSLALSLDEQFF
TRBV19	TRBJ1-1	CASLRPLGTEAFF
TRBV7-9	TRBJ2-7	CASSRGLGEQYF